These 2 T cell receptor beta chains were all obtained from the same sample, sequenced in a study of OX40 agonist ivuxolimab in advanced cancers. Sequencing was performed with immunoSEQ multiplex PCR; in TCRdb, only in-frame clones are kept and a portion is missing. The table includes about 53,000 clones, 70% to 90% detected once. The sample here was CD4+ or CD8+ T cells sorted from blood, taken in a trial of the OX40 agonist ivuxolimab. All receptors derive from an adult with an advanced solid tumor such as melanoma, head and neck, liver or kidney cancer.

This clone has just a few counts. The chain joins TRBV2 to TRBJ2-7, with 9 bases that match TRBD1. The CDR3 is 14 residues long. The trim removed 8 bases at V and 3 bases at J, leaving 8 bases unmatched. The V gene's germline CDR1 is SNHLY and CDR2 FYNNEI. This CDR3 is CASQQDRGLYEQYF. CDR3 in DNA: TGTGCCAGCCAACAGGACAGGGGCCTCTACGAGCAGTACTTC.

This clone was recorded a few times. The CDR3, as DNA: TGTGCCAGTAGTATCACGGGGGGCCGGGAGACCCAGTACTTC. This encodes CASSITGGRETQYF. This chain connects TRBV19 to TRBJ2-5, with D perhaps TRBD2 (7 bases). Trimming removed 3 bases at V and 5 bases at J, with 13 bases between. The CDR3 consists of 14 residues. The germline CDR1 and CDR2 sequences are LNHDA and SQIVND (reference sequence).